Following are 29 T cell receptor beta chains from one sample sequenced in a study of human T cells and chemical hapten exposure. The time point: patch test 2, 6 weeks after DPC sensitization. Sample treatment: therapeutic diphenylcyclopropenone sensitization with weekly scalp DPC. TCRdb called the RACE reads again in MiXCR, with one record for every CDR3 protein. The sample records tens of thousands of distinct CDR3 sequences, more than 9% being singletons. The sequences come from whole blood, collected in connection with sensitization to the hapten diphenylcyclopropenone (DPC). These receptors were obtained from a man aged 18-30 years with alopecia areata. Some clones in this sample may be carry-over from other donors' samples.

The rearrangement links TRBV20-1 to TRBJ2-3; TRBD1 or TRBD2 may be the D gene (5 bases each). The CDR3 is 16 amino acids. The V and J ends lost 1 base and 1 base respectively, with 15 bases between them. Per the germline V gene, CDR1 is DFQATT and CDR2 is SNEGSKA (reference sequence). CDR3 region: CSARGGMGRGTDTQYF. The CDR3 DNA is TGCAGTGCTAGAGGGGGGATGGGCAGGGGCACAGATACGCAGTATTTT.

The rearrangement uses TRBV27 and TRBJ1-4; possibly TRBD1 for D (6 bases). The germline CDR1 and CDR2 sequences are MNHEY and SMNVEV (reference sequence). The length of the CDR3 is 15 residues. V was shortened by 6 bases and J by 5 bases, with 16 bases between the two germline ends. The CDR3 DNA reads TGTGCCAGCAGGCCTAATGGGGGCTGGAATGAAAAACTGTTTTTT. It translates to CASRPNGGWNEKLFF.

The rearrangement links TRBV4-3 to TRBJ2-3, with D unclear. The V end lost 0 bases, the J end lost 2 bases, and 9 bases lay between the germline ends. The germline V gene encodes CDR1 LGHNA and CDR2 YSLEER. CDR3 length: 15 residues. CDR3 sequence reads: CASSQDSRNTDTQYF. The CDR3 coding sequence is TGCGCCAGCAGCCAAGACTCTAGAAACACAGATACGCAGTATTTT.

The chain joins TRBV29-1 to TRBJ1-6; D remains unclear. The CDR3 has 13 amino acids. Germline CDR1 reads SQVTM; CDR2 reads ANQGSEA. V lost 0 bases, J lost 12 bases, and 12 bases lay in between. The CDR3 bases are TGCAGCGTTGAAGATCGGTGGGGAGGACCCCTCCACTTT. Amino acids: CSVEDRWGGPLHF.

This clonotype was seen a handful of times. The chain combines TRBV5-1 with TRBJ2-7; 11 bases fit TRBD1. Germline CDR1 reads SGHRS; CDR2 reads YFSETQ. V trimming: 4 bases; J trimming: 2 bases; junction bases outside the gene matches: 5. The length of the CDR3 is 15 residues. DNA of the CDR3: TGCGCCAGCAGCAGGGGACAGGGGGTGGCCTACGAGCAGTACTTC. This encodes CASSRGQGVAYEQYF.

This clonotype was seen at least ten times. The chain carries TRBV11-2 and TRBJ2-1; D perhaps matches TRBD2 (6 bases). V was clipped by 1 base and J by 10 bases, with 11 bases between them. This CDR3 is built from 13 residues. Germline values: CDR1 SGHAT, CDR2 FQNNGV. Written as DNA, the CDR3 is TGTGCCAGCAGCTTAGTAGGGACTTCCGAGCAGTTCTTC. This codes for CASSLVGTSEQFF. Full variable domain (rest looked up from reference TRBV11-2 and TRBJ2-1): EAGVAQSPRYKIIEKRQSVAFWCNPISGHATLYWYQQILGQGPKLLIQFQNNGVVDDSQLPKDRFSAERLKGVDSTLKIQPAKLEDSAVYLCASSLVGTSEQFFGPGTRLTVL.

This clonotype occurred a few times. The chain joins TRBV20-1 to TRBJ2-1, with D unresolved. Germline V gene data show CDR1 as DFQATT and CDR2 as SNEGSKA (reference sequence). V was pared by 0 bases and J by 15 bases, with 15 bases between. CDR3 length: 12 residues. The CDR3 sequence: CSARDRVSIGFF. The CDR3 DNA reads TGCAGTGCTAGAGATAGGGTCTCAATAGGGTTCTTC.

V is TRBV5-1 and J is TRBJ1-5, with 7 bases fitting TRBD1. Germline V gene sequence: CDR1 SGHRS, CDR2 YFSETQ. The CDR3 sequence is 15 residues long. V was pared by 1 base and J by 4 bases, with 5 bases of the junction left unmatched. CDR3 loop: CASSLTGDSNQPQHF. In DNA, the CDR3 is TGCGCCAGCAGCTTGACAGGGGATTCAAATCAGCCCCAGCATTTT. The full variable domain, completed using reference TRBV5-1 and TRBJ1-5, is KAGVTQTPRYLIKTRGQQVTLSCSPISGHRSVSWYQQTPGQGLQFLFEYFSETQRNKGNFPGRFSGRQFSNSRSEMNVSTLELGDSALYLCASSLTGDSNQPQHFGDGTRLSIL.

Only a few counts were recorded for this clonotype. The chain joins TRBV4-3 to TRBJ2-3; TRBD2 is a possible D gene (7 bases). Germline values: CDR1 LGHNA, CDR2 YSLEER. CDR3 length: 15 amino acids. The germline V and J ends were trimmed by 3 bases and 5 bases, with 15 bases remaining between them. The CDR3 sequence is CASSHGRGAGDTQYF. CDR3 sequence (DNA): TGCGCCAGCAGCCACGGTCGGGGGGCGGGAGATACGCAGTATTTT.

This chain links TRBV7-9 with TRBJ1-1; 7 bases fit TRBD1. CDR3 size: 14 residues. Germline V gene lookup returns CDR1 SEHNR and CDR2 FQNEAQ (reference sequence). V shed 1 base, J shed 6 bases, and the junction held 5 bases outside the gene matches. CDR3 in DNA: TGTGCCAGCAGCTTAGAGGGGGCGCGGGCTGAAGCTTTCTTT. It encodes CASSLEGARAEAFF.

This clonotype has at least ten counts. The V and J genes are TRBV29-1 and TRBJ2-1; D ambiguous. CDR1 and CDR2 from the germline V gene are SQVTM and ANQGSEA. The CDR3 runs 12 residues. Trimming pared 6 bases from V and 2 bases from J, leaving 8 bases between. CDR3 DNA: TGCAGCGTGGCGGCAACCTACAATGAGCAGTTCTTC. This gives the protein CSVAATYNEQFF.

The chain employs TRBV6-2 or TRBV6-3 and TRBJ1-1; D uncertain. Germline V CDR1 and CDR2: MNHEY, SVGEGT. Trimming cost V 2 bases and J 4 bases, with 8 bases left between them. The CDR3 has 13 amino acids. CDR3 in DNA: TGTGCCAGCAGTTACGGAGGGAGCACTGAAGCTTTCTTT. Translating gives CASSYGGSTEAFF.

The chain couples TRBV18 to TRBJ2-1; D gene uncertain. The germline V gene has CDR1 KGHSH and CDR2 LQKENI. The length of the CDR3 is 14 residues. The V end was cut by 3 bases, the J end by 2 bases, with 8 bases between. CDR3 region: CASSPQATYNEQFF. As DNA, the CDR3 is TGTGCCAGCTCACCCCAGGCGACCTACAATGAGCAGTTCTTC.

This clonotype was seen ten or more times. The rearrangement joins TRBV4-1 to TRBJ1-1, with 8 bases fitting TRBD1. This CDR3 spans 16 amino acids. Germline V lookup: CDR1 MGHRA, CDR2 YSYEKL. J was trimmed by 6 bases and V by 1 base; bases with no gene match: 10. The DNA for the CDR3 is TGCGCCAGCAGCCAAGGACAGGGGCCCAAAGGGGCTGAAGCTTTCTTT. Translating gives CASSQGQGPKGAEAFF.

Ten or more counts support this clonotype. This CDR3 is CASSLTRRTGRTEAFF. The CDR3 nucleotides read TGTGCCAGCAGCTTAACCCGGAGGACAGGGCGCACTGAAGCTTTCTTT. This chain connects TRBV11-2 to TRBJ1-1; 8 bases agree with TRBD1. Per the germline V gene, CDR1 is SGHAT and CDR2 is FQNNGV. This CDR3 is 16 amino acids long. V was pared by 2 bases and J by 4 bases, with 9 bases of the junction left unmatched.

This clonotype has ten or more counts. V gene TRBV7-2 combines with J gene TRBJ1-1; D remains unclear. Germline CDR1 reads SGHTA; CDR2 reads FQGNSA. Trimming removed 0 bases from V and 4 bases from J, with 12 bases in between. The CDR3 has 15 amino acids. The CDR3 region has the DNA TGTGCCAGCAGCTTAGCGGGCCAGGCTATCACTGAAGCTTTCTTT. Protein product: CASSLAGQAITEAFF. Filled out from reference TRBV7-2 and TRBJ1-1, the complete variable domain reads GAGVSQSPSNKVTEKGKDVELRCDPISGHTALYWYRQSLGQGLEFLIYFQGNSAPDKSGLPSDRFSAERTGGSVSTLTIQRTQQEDSAVYLCASSLAGQAITEAFFGQGTRLTVV.

The gene calls are TRBV7-2 and TRBJ1-1; D gene unclear. From germline, CDR1 is SGHTA and CDR2 FQGNSA. This CDR3 contains 11 residues. The V end lost 0 bases, the J end lost 12 bases, and 8 bases lay between the germline ends. The CDR3 reads CASSLASRPFF. CDR3 DNA: TGTGCCAGCAGCTTAGCTTCCCGACCTTTCTTT.

The chain links TRBV15 to TRBJ1-6, with unresolved D. CDR1 and CDR2 from the germline V gene are LNHNV and YYDKDF (reference sequence). This CDR3 has 13 amino acids. V was shortened by 0 bases and J by 13 bases, with 10 bases between the two germline ends. The CDR3 DNA sequence: TGTGCCACCAGCAGAGATCAATCCTCGCCCCTCCACTTT. Amino acids: CATSRDQSSPLHF.

The chain links TRBV10-2 to TRBJ2-7; D is undetermined. V lost 7 bases, J lost 6 bases, and 22 bases lay in between. Germline values: CDR1 WSHSY, CDR2 SAAADI. This CDR3 spans 15 amino acids. The DNA of the CDR3 is TGCGCCAGCACCCCCCCCGGCGATTTTTCATCCGAGCAGTACTTC. It encodes CASTPPGDFSSEQYF.

This clonotype was found a few times. The chain links TRBV27 to TRBJ1-1; D not certain. The germline V and J ends were trimmed by 5 bases and 3 bases, with 10 bases remaining between them. This CDR3 has 13 residues. Germline V lookup: CDR1 MNHEY, CDR2 SMNVEV (reference sequence). In nucleotides, the CDR3 is TGTGCCAGCAGTCTGGAGGGAGACACTGAAGCTTTCTTT. It is translated as CASSLEGDTEAFF.

This clonotype was counted only a few times. The chain combines TRBV18 with TRBJ1-5; no clear D. The germline V gene has CDR1 KGHSH and CDR2 LQKENI. The CDR3 contains 16 residues. V was clipped by 2 bases and J by 0 bases, with 11 bases between them. The CDR3 region has the DNA TGTGCCAGCTCACCAGAGGGCGGTTATAGCAATCAGCCCCAGCATTTT. The encoded protein is CASSPEGGYSNQPQHF.

The rearrangement uses TRBV4-1 and TRBJ2-7, with D maybe TRBD2 (6 bases). Trimming removed 1 base from V and 3 bases from J, with 16 bases in between. In germline, CDR1 is MGHRA, CDR2 YSYEKL. This CDR3 is 16 amino acids long. As DNA, the CDR3 is TGCGCCAGCAGCCAAGTCCTCGGGGGTAGATTCTACGAGCAGTACTTC. Residues: CASSQVLGGRFYEQYF.

The chain couples TRBV6-5 to TRBJ1-5; TRBD1 aligns across 7 bases. The germline CDR1 and CDR2 sequences are MNHEY and SVGAGI. This CDR3 has 14 residues. V lost 6 bases, J lost 3 bases, and 5 bases stayed unmatched. DNA of the CDR3: TGTGCCAGCAGCTCTCAGGGGGACAATCAGCCCCAGCATTTT. Its translation is CASSSQGDNQPQHF.

This clonotype was seen a handful of times. The V gene is TRBV2, the J gene TRBJ2-5, with TRBD1 matching over 7 bases. The J segment lost 4 bases and the V segment lost 7 bases, leaving 6 bases of the junction unmatched. The CDR3 runs to 13 residues. Germline V gene data show CDR1 as SNHLY and CDR2 as FYNNEI. In DNA, the CDR3 is TGTGCCAGCATCAGGACAGGACGAGAGACCCAGTACTTC. This sequence encodes CASIRTGRETQYF.

This clonotype was seen many times. V usage is TRBV6-1 and J usage is TRBJ1-3; TRBD1 matches at 11 bases. CDR1 and CDR2 from the germline V gene are MNHNS and SASEGT. CDR3 size: 15 residues. V dropped 6 bases and J dropped 2; count of bases not matched to a gene: 3. The DNA of the CDR3 is TGTGCCAGCAGACCGGGACAGGGGGCTGGAAACACCATATATTTT. Encoded protein: CASRPGQGAGNTIYF.

The J gene is TRBJ2-3, the V gene TRBV29-1, with D tentatively TRBD2 (7 bases). Germline loops: CDR1 SQVTM, CDR2 ANQGSEA. The CDR3 sequence is 14 residues long. The V end was cut by 7 bases, the J end by 2 bases, with 16 bases between. The CDR3 spells CSAEDGGLTDTQYF. For the CDR3, the DNA is TGCAGCGCCGAAGACGGGGGGCTCACAGATACGCAGTATTTT.

This rearrangement joins TRBV12-2 to TRBJ1-6; whether TRBD1, the table's D call, matches the DNA was not checked. TRBV12-2 is deemed a pseudogene. The CDR3 spans 21 residues. CDR3 in amino acids: CASRPIGQGTGTLPYNSPLHF. In nucleotides, the CDR3 is TGTGCAAGTCGCCCTATAGGACAGGGGACCGGTACTCTCCCCTATAATTCACCCCTCCACTTT.

Only a few counts were recorded for this clonotype. V is TRBV4-3 and J is TRBJ1-6; the match to TRBD1 covers 8 bases. Germline trimming cut 6 bases from V and 0 bases from J; bases unmatched to any gene: 4. The CDR3 has 16 residues. Germline assignment: CDR1 LGHNA and CDR2 YSLEER. The CDR3 spells CASRTGAHSYNSPLHF. CDR3 DNA sequence: TGCGCCAGCAGGACAGGGGCCCACTCCTATAATTCACCCCTCCACTTT.

This clonotype has a count of ten or more. This chain links TRBV12-3 or TRBV12-4 with TRBJ1-1, with D perhaps TRBD1 (6 bases). The V end was cut by 5 bases, the J end by 7 bases, with 17 bases between. The CDR3 loop spans 14 amino acids. Written as DNA, the CDR3 is TGTGCCAGCAGTCTATACCGGGACACGGATGAAGCTTTCTTT. Translated, it gives CASSLYRDTDEAFF.